This T cell receptor (beta chain) was observed in a study of T-cell memory formation after mild COVID-19. The overall study: Across donors, TCR clusters were largely donor specific.

General study results and limits: Confirmation of SARS-CoV-2 specificity was lacking for second-wave clones peaking day 37. Memory from before infection featured some responding clones, which suggests cross-reactive memory joined.

TCRdb re-analysed the 5' RACE reads in MiXCR, keeping a single row per CDR3 protein. The table shows about 270,000 distinct CDR3 sequences, with approximately 18% occurring only once. This CDR3 is 17 amino acids long. V lost 4 bases, J lost 0 bases, and 8 bases stayed unmatched. The V gene's germline CDR1 is SGHDN and CDR2 FVKESK. As concerns this clonotype: Its specificity is not known.

Source material: PBMCs or a T cell subset sorted from them (not recorded which). The V gene is TRBV14, the J gene TRBJ2-1; 8 bases agree with TRBD2. The clonotype was recovered from a man aged 18-30 years who had mild COVID-19 (a few samples of this study predate the infection). Cell type and time point are not known. CDR3 region: CASSPYSGAYSYNEQFF. CDR3 DNA sequence: TGTGCCAGCAGCCCGTATAGCGGGGCCTACTCCTACAATGAGCAGTTCTTC.